The TCR beta chain described here comes from a study of shared clonotypes between healthy human individuals. This clone has ten or more counts. CDR1 SGHVS and CDR2 FQNEAQ come from the germline V gene. The CDR3 totals 12 residues. The V end lost 5 bases, the J end lost 2 bases, and 5 bases lay between the germline ends. Sequencing was performed with immunoSEQ multiplex PCR; in TCRdb, only in-frame clones are kept and a portion is missing. The sample has more than 400,000 clones; roughly 80% are singletons. This receptor was identified in a woman aged 40-49 years in good health. Some clones in this sample may be carry-over from other donors' samples. The material sequenced was PBMCs. This sequence joins TRBV7-8 and TRBJ2-3; the D is unclear. The CDR3 spells CASSPNTDTQYF. The CDR3 DNA reads as TGTGCCAGCAGCCCAAACACAGATACGCAGTATTTT. The variable domain in full, with the rest retrieved from reference TRBV7-8 and TRBJ2-3, is GAGVSQSPRYKVAKRGQDVALRCDPISGHVSLFWYQQALGQGPEFLTYFQNEAQLDKSGLPSDRFFAERPEGSVSTLKIQRTQQEDSAVYLCASSPNTDTQYFGPGTRLTVL.